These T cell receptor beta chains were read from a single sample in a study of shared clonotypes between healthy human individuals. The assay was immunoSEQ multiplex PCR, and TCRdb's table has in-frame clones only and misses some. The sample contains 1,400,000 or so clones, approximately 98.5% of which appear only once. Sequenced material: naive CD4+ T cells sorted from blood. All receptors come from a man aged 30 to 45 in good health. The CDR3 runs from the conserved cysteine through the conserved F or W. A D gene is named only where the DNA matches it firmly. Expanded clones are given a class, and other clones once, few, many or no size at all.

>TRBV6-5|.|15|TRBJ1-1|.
TGTGCCAGCAGCTCTAGCGGGGCCAAAAACACTGAAGCTTTCTTT
CASSSSGAKNTEAFF
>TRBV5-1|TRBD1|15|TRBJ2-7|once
TGCGCCAGCAGCTTGCAGATGGCAGGGGGCTACGAGCAGTACTTC
CASSLQMAGGYEQYF
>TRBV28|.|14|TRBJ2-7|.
TGTGCCAGCAGTTCACGTCCGTCGGCCTACGAGCAGTACTTC
CASSSRPSAYEQYF
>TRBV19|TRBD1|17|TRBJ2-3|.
TGTGCCAGTAGTATCTCTTCGACAGGGACGGGCACAGATACGCAGTATTTT
CASSISSTGTGTDTQYF
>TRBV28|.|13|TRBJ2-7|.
TGTGCCAGCAGTCTGGGTGGGACGTCCGAGCAGTACTTC
CASSLGGTSEQYF
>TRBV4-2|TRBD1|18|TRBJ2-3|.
TGTGCCAGCAGCCAAGATAACCTGGGACAGGGGCAGACAGATACGCAGTATTTT
CASSQDNLGQGQTDTQYF
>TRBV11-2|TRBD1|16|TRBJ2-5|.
TGTGCCAGCAGCTTAGGCGGGACAGGGGTCGCAGAGACCCAGTACTTC
CASSLGGTGVAETQYF
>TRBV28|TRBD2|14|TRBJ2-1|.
TGTGCCAGCACAAGCGGGAGGTACGACAATGAGCAGTTCTTC
CASTSGRYDNEQFF
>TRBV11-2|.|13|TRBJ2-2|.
TGTGCCAGCAGCTTAGCTAGTTACGCTCGGCTGTTTTTT
CASSLASYARLFF
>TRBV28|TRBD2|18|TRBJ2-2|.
TGTGCCAGCAGCCCAACTCCTCTAGCGGGAGGGCTCACCGGGGAGCTGTTTTTT
CASSPTPLAGGLTGELFF
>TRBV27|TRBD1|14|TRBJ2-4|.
TGTGCCAGCAGTAATGACAGGGATATTTACATTCAGTACTTC
CASSNDRDIYIQYF